These 24 T cell receptor beta chains originate from one sample sequenced in a study of cytomegalovirus exposure and HLA in healthy donors (dated by TCRdb to the late 2010s). Receptor amplification or capture employed the immunoSEQ multiplex PCR assay. A mixture of 60 forward primers for TCR Vbeta segments and 13 reverse primers for TCR Jbeta segments was used in the multiplex PCR. The table was pulled from immuneACCESS by TCRdb, which kept in-frame rearrangements only. Such tables lose some clones; where checked, under half of the loss comes from unresolved V genes, and the rest has no known cause. The table for this sample shows 180,000 or so clones. 0.7% to 0.8% of the sample is held by the ten biggest clonotypes. Sequenced input: PBMCs. These receptors were obtained from a boy aged 10-17 years in good health and CMV-seronegative.

In DNA form, the CDR3 reads TGTGCCAGCAGGGCAGGCCCCTTCACAGATACGCAGTATTTT. Its translation: CASRAGPFTDTQYF. The chain joins TRBV6-1 to TRBJ2-3, with D uncertain. In germline, CDR1 is MNHNS, CDR2 SASEGT. The CDR3 covers 14 residues. V shed 6 bases and J shed 2 bases, with 12 bases lying between them.

The chain's CDR3 is CASSQLTPGTDNTYSNQPQHF. In DNA, the CDR3 is TGTGCCAGCAGCCAACTCACCCCCGGGACAGATAATACTTATAGCAATCAGCCCCAGCATTTT. The V call is TRBV14, the J call TRBJ1-5, with TRBD1 matching over 7 bases. The CDR3 contains 21 residues. V lost 2 bases and J lost 0; bases outside the gene matches: 19. Germline-derived CDR1 and CDR2 are SGHDN and FVKESK.

The V gene is TRBV7-3, the J gene TRBJ1-1; TRBD1 matches 8 bases. J was trimmed by 4 bases and V by 7 bases; bases with no gene match: 5. This CDR3 has 13 amino acids. CDR1 and CDR2 (germline): SGHTA, FQGTGA. The CDR3 sequence: CASTSGGGTEAFF. In nucleotides, the CDR3 is TGTGCCAGCACCTCAGGGGGCGGCACTGAAGCTTTCTTT.

The V and J genes are TRBV30 and TRBJ2-1; the D gene is possibly TRBD2 (5 bases). The CDR3 extends over 14 amino acids. Looked up from germline, CDR1 is GTSNPN and CDR2 is SVGIG (reference sequence). V was pared by 6 bases and J by 4 bases, with 16 bases between. The CDR3 sequence: CACIIIKRYNEQFF. For the CDR3, the DNA is TGTGCCTGTATAATCATAAAGCGGTACAATGAGCAGTTCTTC.

The V call is TRBV5-1, the J call TRBJ2-2; 10 bases map to TRBD2. CDR3 size: 16 residues. Trimming took 4 bases from V and 8 from J; bases not matched to a gene: 11. The germline gives CDR1 SGHRS, CDR2 YFSETQ. CDR3 amino acids: CASSPSGGAVTGELFF. In DNA, the CDR3 is TGCGCCAGCAGCCCCAGCGGGGGGGCCGTAACTGGGGAGCTGTTTTTT.

The chain carries TRBV4-2 and TRBJ2-5; a weak D match, TRBD1 (5 bases). Germline values: CDR1 LGHNA, CDR2 YNFKEQ. The length of the CDR3 is 17 residues. Trimming took off 1 base at V and 5 bases at J, with 20 bases between the two ends. In nucleotides, the CDR3 is TGTGCCAGCAGCCAAGCTGGGGCCTCAGGGCTTGGGGAGACCCAGTACTTC. Translating it yields CASSQAGASGLGETQYF.

V gene TRBV30 combines with J gene TRBJ2-3; 8 bases align to TRBD2. J was trimmed by 0 bases and V by 5 bases; bases with no gene match: 4. Germline V gene lookup returns CDR1 GTSNPN and CDR2 SVGIG (reference sequence). The CDR3 is made up of 14 amino acids. The CDR3 DNA follows: TGTGCCTGGGCGGGGGGACTCAGCACAGATACGCAGTATTTT. Encoded protein: CAWAGGLSTDTQYF.

This chain joins TRBV29-1 and TRBJ2-7; D is perhaps TRBD1 (6 bases). The germline V gene encodes CDR1 SQVTM and CDR2 ANQGSEA. Deletions cut 3 bases from V and 0 bases from J, with 12 bases between. CDR3 length: 14 amino acids. In DNA form, the CDR3 reads TGCAGCGTTGAGGGGGCGGCAGGCTCCTACGAGCAGTACTTC. This codes for CSVEGAAGSYEQYF.

The rearrangement joins TRBV7-9 to TRBJ2-7, with a possible D match to TRBD2 (5 bases). The CDR3 length is 12 residues. Trimming took off 1 base at V and 9 bases at J, with 10 bases between the two ends. The germline CDR1 and CDR2 sequences are SEHNR and FQNEAQ (reference sequence). In DNA, the CDR3 is TGTGCCAGCAGCTTAGAGAGGGAAGGGCAGTACTTC. Amino acid sequence: CASSLEREGQYF.

The chain uses TRBV2 and TRBJ1-1; possible D gene TRBD1, 6 bases. With 4 bases removed from V and 1 base from J, the gap between germline ends came to 7 bases. The germline V gene encodes CDR1 SNHLY and CDR2 FYNNEI. The CDR3 is 13 amino acids. The CDR3 spells CASSGRGNTEAFF. The CDR3, as DNA: TGTGCCAGCAGTGGCAGGGGGAACACTGAAGCTTTCTTT. Using reference TRBV2 and TRBJ1-1 for the parts outside the CDR3, the full variable domain is EPEVTQTPSHQVTQMGQEVILRCVPISNHLYFYWYRQILGQKVEFLVSFYNNEISEKSEIFDDQFSVERPDGSNFTLKIRSTKLEDSAMYFCASSGRGNTEAFFGQGTRLTVV.

This sequence joins TRBV9 and TRBJ2-1, with D perhaps TRBD2 (6 bases). This CDR3 region has 13 residues. The germline CDR1 and CDR2 sequences are SGDLS and YYNGEE. The V gene lost 0 bases and the J gene lost 9 bases, with 10 bases spanning the gap. The CDR3 sequence is CASSVVSSAEQFF. The DNA of the CDR3 is TGTGCCAGCAGCGTAGTGTCTAGCGCTGAGCAGTTCTTC.

The rearrangement uses TRBV7-8 and TRBJ1-1; D might be TRBD1 (5 bases). CDR1 SGHVS and CDR2 FQNEAQ come from the germline V gene. The ends were cut back, 6 bases at V and 0 bases at J, with 11 bases in the middle. This CDR3 comprises 14 residues. In DNA form, the CDR3 reads TGTGCCAGCAGTTCCGGGGGGGTGAACACTGAAGCTTTCTTT. It specifies CASSSGGVNTEAFF.

This chain joins TRBV4-2 and TRBJ1-1; the match to TRBD1 covers 10 bases. The CDR3 is 14 amino acids. CDR1 is LGHNA, CDR2 YNFKEQ, per germline. With V trimmed by 7 bases and J by 2 bases, 4 bases remained unmatched. CDR3 coding DNA: TGTGCCAGCATGACAGGGGGCGTTAACACTGAAGCTTTCTTT. Amino acid sequence: CASMTGGVNTEAFF.

The chain uses TRBV5-1 and TRBJ2-5; a weak D match, TRBD1 (5 bases). Near its end, the DNA agrees better with TRBJ2-7, so the J call may be wrong. CDR3 size: 12 residues. Germline loops: CDR1 SGHRS, CDR2 YFSETQ. Here the CDR3 DNA reads TGCGCCAGCAGCACCGACAGCTACGAGCAGTACTTC. Translated, it gives CASSTDSYEQYF.

This chain uses TRBV30 with TRBJ2-3, with TRBD2 identical over 8 bases. Germline CDR1 reads GTSNPN; CDR2 reads SVGIG (reference sequence). The J segment lost 8 bases and the V segment lost 4 bases, leaving 5 bases of the junction unmatched. The CDR3 spans 12 residues. The CDR3 region has the DNA TGTGCCTGGACCGGGGGGGCGAGTACGCAGTATTTT. Its translation: CAWTGGASTQYF.

The rearrangement joins TRBV25-1 to TRBJ1-2; D possibly corresponds to TRBD1 (5 bases). The ends were cut back, 2 bases at V and 8 bases at J, with 15 bases in the middle. CDR1 and CDR2 from the germline V gene are MGHDK and SYGVNS. The CDR3 runs 14 residues. The chain's CDR3 is CASSESFLPGGYTF. The CDR3 region has the DNA TGTGCCAGCAGTGAAAGCTTCCTCCCAGGGGGCTACACCTTC.

The V and J genes are TRBV27 and TRBJ2-7, with unresolved D. This CDR3 region has 12 residues. The germline gives CDR1 MNHEY, CDR2 SMNVEV (reference sequence). V gave up 4 bases and J gave up 0 bases, with 4 bases separating them. The CDR3 nucleotides read TGTGCCAGCAGTTCCCTCTCCTACGAGCAGTACTTC. It specifies CASSSLSYEQYF.

The gene calls are TRBV28 and TRBJ1-1, with D hard to call. Trimming shortened V by 7 bases and J by 6 bases, and 12 bases separated the two germline ends. Looked up from germline, CDR1 is MDHEN and CDR2 is SYDVKM. This CDR3 is built from 12 residues. The CDR3 nucleotides are TGTGCCAGCAAGTATCCCCAGGCTGAAGCTTTCTTT. This sequence encodes CASKYPQAEAFF.

The gene calls are TRBV11-2 and TRBJ2-1; D is uncertain. CDR1 and CDR2 (germline): SGHAT, FQNNGV. V was pared by 1 base and J by 4 bases, with 8 bases between. This CDR3 has 14 amino acids. The CDR3 DNA is TGTGCCAGCAGCTTAGTGACTTCATACAATGAGCAGTTCTTC. Its protein product is CASSLVTSYNEQFF.

The chain couples TRBV6-6 to TRBJ1-2; no firm D call. CDR3 length equals 13 residues. Germline CDR1 is MNHNY and CDR2 is SVGAGI (reference sequence). Trimming shortened V by 4 bases and J by 4 bases, and 10 bases separated the two germline ends. In DNA, the CDR3 is TGTGCCAGCAGTTTAGATTCGCTCTATGGCTACACCTTC. Translated, it gives CASSLDSLYGYTF.

The chain employs TRBV2 and TRBJ2-1; possibly TRBD2 for D (5 bases). Germline-derived CDR1 and CDR2 are SNHLY and FYNNEI. The germline V and J ends were trimmed by 3 bases and 3 bases, with 12 bases remaining between them. This CDR3 comprises 15 residues. This chain's CDR3 is CASSDFLDYYNEQFF. The DNA of the CDR3 is TGTGCCAGCAGTGACTTCCTTGACTACTACAATGAGCAGTTCTTC. Supplemented by reference TRBV2 and TRBJ2-1, the full variable domain reads EPEVTQTPSHQVTQMGQEVILRCVPISNHLYFYWYRQILGQKVEFLVSFYNNEISEKSEIFDDQFSVERPDGSNFTLKIRSTKLEDSAMYFCASSDFLDYYNEQFFGPGTRLTVL.

The chain's CDR3 is CASSDGLAVPVTDTQYF. The CDR3 nucleotides are TGTGCCAGCAGCGATGGACTAGCGGTCCCTGTGACAGATACGCAGTATTTT. The genes are TRBV9 and TRBJ2-3, with 10 bases aligning to TRBD2. The CDR3 contains 17 residues. V was pared by 3 bases and J by 3 bases, with 10 bases of the junction left unmatched. Germline V gene lookup returns CDR1 SGDLS and CDR2 YYNGEE.

J is TRBJ1-1 and V is TRBV27; TRBD1 aligns across 10 bases. The V segment lost 4 bases and the J segment 3 bases; nucleotides outside the gene matches: 2. The CDR3 extends over 14 amino acids. CDR1 and CDR2 from the germline V gene are MNHEY and SMNVEV (reference sequence). DNA of the CDR3: TGTGCCAGCAGTTGGACAGGGGGGGACACTGAAGCTTTCTTT. Amino acids: CASSWTGGDTEAFF.

The rearrangement joins TRBV6-1 to TRBJ1-2, with 11 positions matching TRBD1. CDR3 length: 16 residues. J was trimmed by 2 bases and V by 3 bases; bases with no gene match: 5. Germline lookup yields CDR1 MNHNS and CDR2 SASEGT. The DNA of the CDR3 is TGTGCCAGCAGTGAGGACAGGGGGCGAAGAAACTATGGCTACACCTTC. This codes for CASSEDRGRRNYGYTF.